These 15 T cell receptor beta chains came from one sample sequenced in a study of cytomegalovirus exposure and HLA in healthy donors. The method was immunoSEQ multiplex PCR; TCRdb's version includes in-frame clones alone and lacks a portion of them. The sample lists about 65,000 clones, just over 90% seen once, with roughly 1.3% in the top ten. The specimen was PBMCs. Receptors originate from a young woman in good health and CMV-seronegative.

The V gene is TRBV10-3, the J gene TRBJ1-1, with D perhaps TRBD1 (6 bases). Germline V lookup: CDR1 ENHRY, CDR2 SYGVKD. V was clipped by 2 bases and J by 5 bases, with 6 bases between them. CDR3 length: 12 amino acids. CDR3 nucleotide sequence: TGTGCCATCAGTGAGGGACAGACTGAAGCTTTCTTT. This translates into CAISEGQTEAFF.

This chain uses TRBV6-6 with TRBJ2-3, with TRBD2 matching 12 bases. This CDR3 is 16 amino acids long. Germline V gene lookup returns CDR1 MNHNY and CDR2 SVGAGI (reference sequence). Trimming removed 7 bases from V and 0 bases from J; junction bases left unmatched: 5. In DNA, the CDR3 is TGTGCCAGCAAGACTAGCGGGGGAACTAGCACAGATACGCAGTATTTT. Translating gives CASKTSGGTSTDTQYF.

The chain is built from TRBV15 and TRBJ2-3; D is perhaps TRBD2 (5 bases). V gave up 0 bases and J gave up 0 bases, with 10 bases separating them. The CDR3 spans 16 residues. CDR1 and CDR2 from the germline V gene are LNHNV and YYDKDF (reference sequence). CDR3 DNA: TGTGCCACCAGCAGAGAGGGGAGAGGGAGCACAGATACGCAGTATTTT. Translation: CATSREGRGSTDTQYF.

The chain is built from TRBV21-1 and TRBJ2-5; no DNA check was done on the table's D call, TRBD2. TRBV21-1 is an annotated pseudogene. The CDR3 is 15 amino acids. CDR3 DNA: TGTGCCAGCAGCAAAAGCGTGTGCGAGCGAGAGACCCAGTACTTC. Its translation is CASSKSVCERETQYF.

The chain is built from TRBV7-9 and TRBJ1-2, with D perhaps TRBD1 (5 bases). The CDR3 loop spans 16 amino acids. The ends were cut back, 4 bases at V and 4 bases at J, with 19 bases in the middle. CDR1 is SEHNR, CDR2 FQNEAQ, per germline (reference sequence). The CDR3: CASSSVGGAGGYGYTF. CDR3 DNA sequence: TGTGCCAGCAGCTCTGTAGGAGGGGCCGGCGGCTATGGCTACACCTTC.

The rearrangement uses TRBV6-6 and TRBJ1-5, with a weak D call TRBD1 (5 bases). CDR3 length: 14 residues. Trimming took 5 bases from V and 3 from J, leaving 11 bases between them. Germline loops: CDR1 MNHNY, CDR2 SVGAGI (reference sequence). The CDR3 here is CASSQDISNQPQHF. The CDR3 DNA reads TGTGCCAGCAGTCAGGACATTTCCAATCAGCCCCAGCATTTT.

The chain couples TRBV7-9 to TRBJ2-7; 7 bases line up with TRBD1. CDR1 is SEHNR and CDR2 is FQNEAQ in the germline V gene (reference sequence). V lost 2 bases and J lost 5; bases outside the gene matches: 12. The CDR3 length is 16 residues. DNA for the CDR3: TGTGCCAGCAGCTTACCGTTCAACAGGGGAAGCAACGAGCAGTACTTC. It codes for CASSLPFNRGSNEQYF.

This chain connects TRBV15 to TRBJ2-1; tentative D call: TRBD2 (6 bases). Looked up from germline, CDR1 is LNHNV and CDR2 is YYDKDF (reference sequence). The CDR3 runs 17 residues. Trimming stripped 5 bases from V and 4 bases from J, with 21 bases between. The CDR3 spells CATSSGLTGTVYNEQFF. CDR3 coding DNA: TGTGCCACCAGCTCCGGTCTGACCGGGACTGTTTACAATGAGCAGTTCTTC.

The J gene is TRBJ2-1, the V gene TRBV23-1; D perhaps matches TRBD1 (6 bases). TRBV23-1 qualifies as an ORF whose function is uncertain. Trimming cost V 2 bases and J 5 bases, with 19 bases left between them. This CDR3 region has 17 residues. The CDR3 loop is CASSQPKGLRDNNEQFF. CDR3 DNA sequence: TGCGCCAGCAGTCAACCTAAGGGCCTCAGGGACAACAATGAGCAGTTCTTC.

This rearrangement joins TRBV6-1 to TRBJ1-1, with D possibly TRBD1 on 6 matching bases. Trimming removed 3 bases from V and 4 bases from J, with 15 bases in between. Germline CDR1 MNHNS, CDR2 SASEGT. The CDR3 covers 15 residues. The CDR3 protein is CASSETWGGGTEAFF. The DNA for the CDR3 is TGTGCCAGCAGTGAGACTTGGGGGGGCGGCACTGAAGCTTTCTTT.

The rearrangement links TRBV9 to TRBJ1-4; 11 bases fit TRBD1. The germline V gene encodes CDR1 SGDLS and CDR2 YYNGEE. This CDR3 is 22 amino acids long. Unmatched junction bases numbered 16, after V lost 0 bases and J lost 0 bases. This CDR3 is CASSVAFGGQGVEVATNEKLFF. The CDR3 DNA sequence: TGTGCCAGCAGCGTAGCTTTTGGGGGACAGGGGGTTGAGGTGGCAACTAATGAAAAACTGTTTTTT.

This chain joins TRBV5-1 and TRBJ2-7, with TRBD1 matching 7 bases. V lost 4 bases to trimming and J lost 3 bases; unmatched junction nucleotides: 4. The CDR3 spans 13 residues. CDR1 is SGHRS and CDR2 is YFSETQ in the germline V gene. CDR3 sequence reads: CASSPDRIYEQYF. The CDR3 coding sequence is TGCGCCAGCAGCCCGGACAGGATCTACGAGCAGTACTTC.

The V and J genes are TRBV6-6 and TRBJ1-3; D not resolved. V lost 6 bases to trimming and J lost 5 bases, with 14 bases between them. The length of the CDR3 is 14 residues. Germline values: CDR1 MNHNY, CDR2 SVGAGI (reference sequence). CDR3 in amino acids: CASRKSVFRNTIYF. The CDR3 DNA is TGTGCCAGCAGGAAATCGGTTTTTCGAAACACCATATATTTT.

The V and J genes are TRBV19 and TRBJ1-1, with D unresolved. The CDR3 spans 12 residues. Germline V CDR1 and CDR2: LNHDA, SQIVND (reference sequence). Trimming removed 7 bases at V and 4 bases at J, with 10 bases between. CDR3 sequence: CASKEGFTEAFF. The CDR3 nucleotides are TGTGCCAGTAAGGAGGGATTCACTGAAGCTTTCTTT.

The chain carries TRBV18 and TRBJ2-3, with D uncertain. V was cut by 0 bases and J by 5 bases, with 6 bases left in between. CDR1 and CDR2 from the germline V gene are KGHSH and LQKENI. The CDR3 contains 13 residues. CDR3 nucleotide sequence: TGTGCCAGCTCACCACCTGGCAGAGATACGCAGTATTTT. It yields the protein CASSPPGRDTQYF.